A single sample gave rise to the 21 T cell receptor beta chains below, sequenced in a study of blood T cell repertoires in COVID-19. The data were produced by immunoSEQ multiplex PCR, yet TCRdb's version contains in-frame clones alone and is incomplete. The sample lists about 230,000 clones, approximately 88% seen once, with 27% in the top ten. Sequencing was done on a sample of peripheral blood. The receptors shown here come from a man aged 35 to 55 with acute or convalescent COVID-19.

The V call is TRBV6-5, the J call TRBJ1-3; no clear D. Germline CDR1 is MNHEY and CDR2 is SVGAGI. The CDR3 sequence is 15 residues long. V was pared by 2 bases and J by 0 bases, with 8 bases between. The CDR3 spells CASSYLPGSGNTIYF. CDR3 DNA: TGTGCCAGCAGTTACCTCCCCGGCTCTGGAAACACCATATATTTT.

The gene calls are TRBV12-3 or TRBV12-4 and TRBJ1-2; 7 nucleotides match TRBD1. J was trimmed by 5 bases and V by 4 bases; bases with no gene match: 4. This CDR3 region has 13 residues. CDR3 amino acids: CASSWDSQYGYTF. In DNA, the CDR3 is TGTGCCAGCAGTTGGGACAGCCAGTATGGCTACACCTTC.

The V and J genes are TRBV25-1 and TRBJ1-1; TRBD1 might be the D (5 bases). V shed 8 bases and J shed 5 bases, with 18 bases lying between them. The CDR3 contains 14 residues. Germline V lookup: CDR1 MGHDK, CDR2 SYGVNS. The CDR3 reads CASAPGGKATEAFF. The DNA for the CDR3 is TGTGCCAGCGCTCCCGGGGGGAAGGCTACTGAAGCTTTCTTT.

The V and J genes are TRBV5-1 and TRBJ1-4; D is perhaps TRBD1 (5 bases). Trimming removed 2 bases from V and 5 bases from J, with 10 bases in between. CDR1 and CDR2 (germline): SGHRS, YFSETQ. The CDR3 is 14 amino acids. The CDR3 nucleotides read TGCGCCAGCAGCTTAGCCAGGGCAAATGAAAAACTGTTTTTT. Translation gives CASSLARANEKLFF. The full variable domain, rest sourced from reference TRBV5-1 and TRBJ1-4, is KAGVTQTPRYLIKTRGQQVTLSCSPISGHRSVSWYQQTPGQGLQFLFEYFSETQRNKGNFPGRFSGRQFSNSRSEMNVSTLELGDSALYLCASSLARANEKLFFGSGTQLSVL.

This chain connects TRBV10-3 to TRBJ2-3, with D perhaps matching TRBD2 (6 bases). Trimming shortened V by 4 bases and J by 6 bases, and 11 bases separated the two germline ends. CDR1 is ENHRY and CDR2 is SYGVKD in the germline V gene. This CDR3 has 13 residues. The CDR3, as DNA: TGTGCCATCAGTGGTCGGGAGCTGGATACGCAGTATTTT. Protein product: CAISGRELDTQYF.

The CDR3 spells CASSISALPDYEQYF. CDR3 bases: TGTGCCAGTAGTATCAGTGCCCTTCCAGACTACGAGCAGTACTTC. J is TRBJ2-7 and V is TRBV19; D gene ambiguous. The CDR3 totals 15 residues. V gave up 3 bases and J gave up 3 bases, with 15 bases separating them. Germline V gene sequence: CDR1 LNHDA, CDR2 SQIVND (reference sequence).

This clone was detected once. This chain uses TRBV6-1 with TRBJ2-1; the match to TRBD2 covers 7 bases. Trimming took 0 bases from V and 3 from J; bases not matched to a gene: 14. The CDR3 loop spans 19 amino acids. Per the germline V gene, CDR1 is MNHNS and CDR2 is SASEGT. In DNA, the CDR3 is TGTGCCAGCAGTGAAGCGCAAGCGGGGCGGGGGTTGAACTACAATGAGCAGTTCTTC. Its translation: CASSEAQAGRGLNYNEQFF.

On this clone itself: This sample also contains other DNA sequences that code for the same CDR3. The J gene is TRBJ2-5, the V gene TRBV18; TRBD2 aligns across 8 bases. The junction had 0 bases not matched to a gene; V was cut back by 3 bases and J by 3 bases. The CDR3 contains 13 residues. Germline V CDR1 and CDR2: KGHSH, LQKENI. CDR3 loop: CASSPGLEETQYF. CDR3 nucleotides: TGTGCCAGCTCACCGGGACTAGAAGAGACCCAGTACTTC. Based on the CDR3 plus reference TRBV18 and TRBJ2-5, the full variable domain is NAGVMQNPRHLVRRRGQEARLRCSPMKGHSHVYWYRQLPEEGLKFMVYLQKENIIDESGMPKERFSAEFPKEGPSILRIQQVVRGDSAAYFCASSPGLEETQYFGPGTRLLVL.

In DNA form, the CDR3 reads TGCAGCGTTCTCCCTCCCTCGAACACTGAAGCTTTCTTT. Protein: CSVLPPSNTEAFF. The chain couples TRBV29-1 to TRBJ1-1; D gene unclear. This CDR3 comprises 13 residues. Germline lookup yields CDR1 SQVTM and CDR2 ANQGSEA. V dropped 5 bases and J dropped 1 base, with 11 bases sitting between them.

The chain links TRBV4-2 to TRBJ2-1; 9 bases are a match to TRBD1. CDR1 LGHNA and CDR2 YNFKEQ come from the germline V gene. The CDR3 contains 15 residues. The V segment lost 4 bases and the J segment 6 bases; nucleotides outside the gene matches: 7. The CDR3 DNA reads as TGTGCCAGCAGCCCCAGACAGGGACAGGGCAATGAGCAGTTCTTC. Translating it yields CASSPRQGQGNEQFF.

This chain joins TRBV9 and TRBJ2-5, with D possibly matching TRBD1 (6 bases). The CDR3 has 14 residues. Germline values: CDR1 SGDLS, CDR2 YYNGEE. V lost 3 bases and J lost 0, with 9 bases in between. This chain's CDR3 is CASSAWTDQETQYF. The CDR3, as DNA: TGTGCCAGCAGCGCCTGGACAGACCAAGAGACCCAGTACTTC.

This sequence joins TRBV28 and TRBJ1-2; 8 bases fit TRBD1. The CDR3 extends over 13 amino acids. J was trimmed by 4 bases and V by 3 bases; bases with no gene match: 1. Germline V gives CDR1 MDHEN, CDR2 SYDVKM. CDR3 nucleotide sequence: TGTGCCAGCAGTTTGGACAGGGCCTATGGCTACACCTTC. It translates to CASSLDRAYGYTF.

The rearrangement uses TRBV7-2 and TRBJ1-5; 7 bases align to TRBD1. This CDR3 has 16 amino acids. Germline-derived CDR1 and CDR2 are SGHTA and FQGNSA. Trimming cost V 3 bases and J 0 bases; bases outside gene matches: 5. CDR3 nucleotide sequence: TGTGCCAGCAGCTTCACAGGGGCGGGTAGCAATCAGCCCCAGCATTTT. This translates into CASSFTGAGSNQPQHF.

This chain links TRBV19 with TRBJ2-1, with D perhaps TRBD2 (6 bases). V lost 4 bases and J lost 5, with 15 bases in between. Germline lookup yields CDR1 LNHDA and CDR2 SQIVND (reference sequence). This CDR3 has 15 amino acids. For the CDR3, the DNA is TGTGCCAGTAGTACGATGGTGGGGGGTAACAATGAGCAGTTCTTC. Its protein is CASSTMVGGNNEQFF.

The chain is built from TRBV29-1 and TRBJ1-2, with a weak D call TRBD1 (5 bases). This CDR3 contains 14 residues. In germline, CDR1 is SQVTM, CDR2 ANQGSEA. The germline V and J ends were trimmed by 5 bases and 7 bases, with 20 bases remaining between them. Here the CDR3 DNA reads TGCAGCGTTTTTCGTGGTCCTCAGGGCTCTGGCTACACCTTC. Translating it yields CSVFRGPQGSGYTF. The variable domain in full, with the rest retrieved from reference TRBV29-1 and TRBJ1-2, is SAVISQKPSRDICQRGTSLTIQCQVDSQVTMMFWYRQQPGQSLTLIATANQGSEATYESGFVIDKFPISRPNLTFSTLTVSNMSPEDSSIYLCSVFRGPQGSGYTFGSGTRLTVV.

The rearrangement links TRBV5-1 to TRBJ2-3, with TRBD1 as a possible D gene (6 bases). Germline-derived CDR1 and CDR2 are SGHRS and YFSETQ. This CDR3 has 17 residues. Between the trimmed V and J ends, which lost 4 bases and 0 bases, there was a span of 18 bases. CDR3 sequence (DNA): TGCGCCAGCAGCACGAAGTGGCTAGGACAGAGCACAGATACGCAGTATTTT. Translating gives CASSTKWLGQSTDTQYF.

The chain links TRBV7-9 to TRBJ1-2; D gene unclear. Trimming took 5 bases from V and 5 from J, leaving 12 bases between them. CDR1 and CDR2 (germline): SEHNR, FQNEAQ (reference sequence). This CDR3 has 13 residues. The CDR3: CASSVSESYGYTF. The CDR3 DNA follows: TGTGCCAGCAGCGTCTCGGAGTCTTATGGCTACACCTTC.

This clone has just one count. The CDR3 is CASGNPLGVGGPLHF. The CDR3 nucleotides read TGTGCCAGCGGCAACCCCTTGGGGGTAGGAGGGCCCCTCCACTTT. The chain recombines TRBV19 with TRBJ1-6, with D perhaps TRBD1 (5 bases). Trimming removed 9 bases from V and 13 bases from J, with 25 bases in between. CDR3 length: 15 residues. Germline lookup yields CDR1 LNHDA and CDR2 SQIVND (reference sequence).

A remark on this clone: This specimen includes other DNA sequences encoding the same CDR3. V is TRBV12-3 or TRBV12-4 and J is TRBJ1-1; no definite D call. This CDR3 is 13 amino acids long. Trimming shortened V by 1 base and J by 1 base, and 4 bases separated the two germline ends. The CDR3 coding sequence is TGTGCCAGCAGTTTAGGAGGGAACACTGAAGCTTTCTTT. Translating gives CASSLGGNTEAFF.

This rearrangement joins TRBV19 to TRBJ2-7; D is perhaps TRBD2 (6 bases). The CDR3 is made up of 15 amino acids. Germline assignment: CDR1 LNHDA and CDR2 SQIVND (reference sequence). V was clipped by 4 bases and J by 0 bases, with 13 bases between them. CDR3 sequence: CASSRGTAVSYEQYF. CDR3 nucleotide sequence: TGTGCCAGTAGTAGAGGGACTGCTGTCTCCTACGAGCAGTACTTC.

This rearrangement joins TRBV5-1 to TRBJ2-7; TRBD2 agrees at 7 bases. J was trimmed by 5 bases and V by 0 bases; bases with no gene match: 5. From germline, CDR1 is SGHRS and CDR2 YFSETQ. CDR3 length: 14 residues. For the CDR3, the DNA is TGCGCCAGCAGCTTGGGGGGAGGGCCCAACGAGCAGTACTTC. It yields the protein CASSLGGGPNEQYF.